This T cell receptor beta chain originates from a study of cytomegalovirus exposure and HLA in healthy donors. Overall study: When fewer than 400 donors were genotyped, roughly four fifths of them were found to fall in the Caucasian-associated ancestry cluster.

Primers for the PCR totalled 60 Vbeta and 13 Jbeta. Sequenced by immunoSEQ multiplex PCR; TCRdb stores in-frame clones only, minus some. The table shows about 170,000 clones, with 70% to 90% occurring only once. V dropped 1 base and J dropped 5; count of bases not matched to a gene: 6. This CDR3 region has 15 residues. The V gene's germline CDR1 is SGHNT and CDR2 YYREEE (reference sequence). There are a few counts of this clone. Its target is not known. Healthy individuals who donated bone marrow served as the donors. Overall study results and limits: Versus the approximately 700-donor mean, an Asian-associated ancestry cluster reportedly showed fewer N-insertions in a later analysis.

Sequenced sample: PBMCs. The sequence came from a male donor in good health and CMV-seronegative. The chain has TRBV5-4 and TRBJ2-5; TRBD2 matches at 9 bases. For the CDR3, the DNA is TGTGCCAGCAGCTTGTGGGGCGGGAGGGAGGAGACCCAGTACTTC. This translates into CASSLWGGREETQYF.